This TCR beta chain stems from a study of blood T cell repertoires in COVID-19. The table came from immunoSEQ multiplex PCR; TCRdb's copy has only in-frame clones and leaves some out. The table includes under 250,000 clones, 80% to 90% detected once. The V and J ends lost 3 bases and 1 base respectively, with 15 bases between them. CDR1 is SGDLS, CDR2 YYNGEE, per germline. The CDR3 consists of 16 residues. The sequenced sample consisted of PBMCs or T cells enriched from blood (not recorded which). This rearrangement joins TRBV9 to TRBJ2-3; D unresolved. The source is a woman aged 45-59 years who had been exposed to COVID-19. The CDR3 coding sequence is TGTGCCAGCAGCGCCGCCGTTGCGTCCCGCACAGATACGCAGTATTTT. This translates into CASSAAVASRTDTQYF. Full variable domain (outside the CDR3, taken from reference TRBV9 and TRBJ2-3): DSGVTQTPKHLITATGQRVTLRCSPRSGDLSVYWYQQSLDQGLQFLIQYYNGEERAKGNILERFSAQQFPDLHSELNLSSLELGDSALYFCASSAAVASRTDTQYFGPGTRLTVL.